The 17 T cell receptor beta chains reported below all come from one sample, sequenced in a study of T cells in Graves' hyperthyroidism and ophthalmopathy. TCR beta CDR3 regions were amplified from RNA transcripts. A set of HTBI primers served as the primers for a first-round RT-PCR of the TCR CDR3. One entry per CDR3 protein, called by TCRdb with MiXCR from the multiplex PCR reads. This sample has about 690,000 distinct CDR3 sequences, with 17% found just once. The sequenced sample was blood. The origin of the receptors is a man aged 45-65 years with Graves' hyperthyroidism.

The table lists this clonotype with a few counts. The chain employs TRBV9 and TRBJ1-1, with D hard to call. The CDR3 spans 13 residues. With 4 bases removed from V and 5 bases from J, the gap between germline ends came to 12 bases. The germline CDR1 and CDR2 sequences are SGDLS and YYNGEE. The CDR3 protein is CASSTPEDTEAFF. In DNA, the CDR3 is TGTGCCAGCAGCACCCCAGAGGATACTGAAGCTTTCTTT.

In this sample, this clonotype turned up many times. The genes are TRBV6-1 and TRBJ1-5; TRBD1 is a possible D gene (5 bases). CDR3 length: 14 residues. Trimming took off 5 bases at V and 7 bases at J, with 15 bases between the two ends. Per germline, CDR1 MNHNS and CDR2 SASEGT. The CDR3 sequence: CASSWGTGDQPQHF. CDR3 DNA: TGTGCCAGCAGTTGGGGGACTGGGGACCAGCCCCAGCATTTT.

This clonotype was observed a handful of times. The rearrangement uses TRBV10-1 and TRBJ2-5; 10 nucleotides agree with TRBD1. V gave up 5 bases and J gave up 5 bases; unmatched junction bases: 2. Germline assignment: CDR1 WNHNN and CDR2 SYGVQD (reference sequence). The CDR3 runs 13 residues. CDR3: CASSRQGAETQYF. DNA of the CDR3: TGCGCCAGCAGTCGACAGGGGGCTGAGACCCAGTACTTC.

This clonotype was detected ten times or more. The chain uses TRBV18 and TRBJ2-7; 7 nucleotides align to TRBD1. With V trimmed by 2 bases and J by 3 bases, 7 bases remained unmatched. This CDR3 is 15 amino acids long. Per germline, CDR1 KGHSH and CDR2 LQKENI. CDR3 sequence reads: CASSPSRDSFYEQYF. DNA for the CDR3: TGTGCCAGCTCACCAAGCCGGGACAGCTTCTACGAGCAGTACTTC.

This clonotype was recorded many times. The chain employs TRBV30 and TRBJ2-6; no definite D call. Between the trimmed V and J ends, which lost 6 bases and 0 bases, there was a span of 3 bases. CDR3 length equals 12 residues. Germline V gene sequence: CDR1 GTSNPN, CDR2 SVGIG (reference sequence). In DNA form, the CDR3 reads TGTGCCTGCGGCTCTGGGGCCAACGTCCTGACTTTC. Translated, it gives CACGSGANVLTF.

V is TRBV15 and J is TRBJ1-5; D gene uncertain. Deletions cut 0 bases from V and 5 bases from J, with 17 bases between. This CDR3 is 17 amino acids long. Germline CDR1 is LNHNV and CDR2 is YYDKDF (reference sequence). CDR3 DNA sequence: TGTGCCACCAGCAGAGATTTAACGCCGGCCGACGATCAGCCCCAGCATTTT. Amino acids: CATSRDLTPADDQPQHF.

This clonotype was picked up many times. This rearrangement joins TRBV6-1 to TRBJ2-5, with 9 bases matching TRBD2. This CDR3 spans 14 amino acids. CDR1 and CDR2 from the germline V gene are MNHNS and SASEGT. V was pared by 6 bases and J by 4 bases, with 6 bases of the junction left unmatched. CDR3 protein: CASRQAGGAETQYF. CDR3 nucleotides: TGTGCCAGCAGGCAAGCGGGAGGAGCAGAGACCCAGTACTTC.

The genes are TRBV20-1 and TRBJ1-5; perhaps TRBD1 as D (5 bases). V was pared by 3 bases and J by 6 bases, with 18 bases between. The CDR3 is 15 amino acids. CDR1 is DFQATT, CDR2 SNEGSKA, per germline (reference sequence). This chain's CDR3 is CSASPTSRGSQPQHF. CDR3 coding DNA: TGCAGTGCTAGCCCAACCTCGAGGGGCAGTCAGCCCCAGCATTTT.

This clonotype has more than one count but fewer than ten. The chain uses TRBV7-2 and TRBJ1-4; D unresolved. Trimming cost V 6 bases and J 5 bases, with 10 bases left between them. Germline V gives CDR1 SGHTA, CDR2 FQGNSA. The CDR3 is 13 residues long. The CDR3 here is CASRRAENEKLFF. The DNA of the CDR3 is TGTGCCAGCAGACGAGCAGAGAATGAAAAACTGTTTTTT.

This clonotype was detected ten times or more. This chain connects TRBV12-3 or TRBV12-4 to TRBJ1-1, with D possibly TRBD1 on 5 matching bases. V was cut by 5 bases and J by 0 bases, with 10 bases left in between. The CDR3 has 14 residues. Here the CDR3 reads CASSRQTVNTEAFF. CDR3 coding DNA: TGTGCCAGCAGTCGCCAGACAGTGAACACTGAAGCTTTCTTT.

This clonotype was recorded at least ten times. The rearrangement links TRBV27 to TRBJ2-7; D perhaps matches TRBD1 (7 bases). Germline-derived CDR1 and CDR2 are MNHEY and SMNVEV (reference sequence). This CDR3 has 15 residues. Trimming pared 2 bases from V and 3 bases from J, leaving 14 bases between. The CDR3 loop is CASSLLQGGFYEQYF. CDR3 bases: TGTGCCAGCAGTTTACTGCAGGGGGGTTTCTACGAGCAGTACTTC.

The chain is built from TRBV29-1 and TRBJ2-7, with TRBD1 matching over 8 bases. The germline gives CDR1 SQVTM, CDR2 ANQGSEA. CDR3 size: 13 residues. Trimming at V came to 0 bases and at J to 9 bases, leaving 7 bases not matched to a gene. The CDR3 DNA reads TGCAGCGTTGAAGATACAGGGGGAGGATGGCAGTACTTC. This codes for CSVEDTGGGWQYF.

This clonotype came up many times. The V and J genes are TRBV6-1 and TRBJ1-1, with TRBD1 identical over 7 bases. Trimming at V came to 3 bases and at J to 0 bases, leaving 4 bases not matched to a gene. The CDR3 runs 15 residues. Per germline, CDR1 MNHNS and CDR2 SASEGT. CDR3 in DNA: TGTGCCAGCAGTGAGACCGGGACAGTGAACACTGAAGCTTTCTTT. This translates into CASSETGTVNTEAFF.

This clonotype appeared a few times. The rearrangement uses TRBV28 and TRBJ2-1; 10 bases fit TRBD2. This CDR3 contains 16 residues. CDR1 is MDHEN and CDR2 is SYDVKM in the germline V gene. V lost 3 bases, J lost 7 bases, and 9 bases stayed unmatched. The DNA for the CDR3 is TGTGCCAGCAGTTTTAATCAGCGGGAGGGGGGGAATGAGCAGTTCTTC. Translated, it gives CASSFNQREGGNEQFF. Drawing the rest from reference TRBV28 and TRBJ2-1, the complete variable domain is DVKVTQSSRYLVKRTGEKVFLECVQDMDHENMFWYRQDPGLGLRLIYFSYDVKMKEKGDIPEGYSVSREKKERFSLILESASTNQTSMYLCASSFNQREGGNEQFFGPGTRLTVL.

This clonotype was recorded at least ten times. This chain connects TRBV6-1 to TRBJ1-1; maybe TRBD1 (5 bases). CDR1 and CDR2 from the germline V gene are MNHNS and SASEGT. Trimming took off 5 bases at V and 1 base at J, with 14 bases between the two ends. The CDR3 has 15 residues. CDR3 coding DNA: TGTGCCAGCAGTCTACAGACAGATTCGAACACTGAAGCTTTCTTT. Translated: CASSLQTDSNTEAFF.

This clonotype was seen repeatedly, ten times or more. The chain joins TRBV28 to TRBJ2-1, with 7 bases lining up with TRBD2. Per the germline V gene, CDR1 is MDHEN and CDR2 is SYDVKM. V was pared by 8 bases and J by 0 bases, with 16 bases of the junction left unmatched. This CDR3 comprises 18 residues. CDR3 DNA sequence: TGTGCCAGCCACACCTTCACTAGCGCTACATCCTCCTACAATGAGCAGTTCTTC. It codes for CASHTFTSATSSYNEQFF. Supplemented by reference TRBV28 and TRBJ2-1, the full variable domain reads DVKVTQSSRYLVKRTGEKVFLECVQDMDHENMFWYRQDPGLGLRLIYFSYDVKMKEKGDIPEGYSVSREKKERFSLILESASTNQTSMYLCASHTFTSATSSYNEQFFGPGTRLTVL.

This clonotype was observed a few times. The V gene is TRBV11-2, the J gene TRBJ2-7, with D unclear. V was clipped by 3 bases and J by 2 bases, with 8 bases between them. The CDR3 has 13 amino acids. Germline V gene data show CDR1 as SGHAT and CDR2 as FQNNGV. The CDR3 DNA reads TGTGCCAGCAGCTTGCAAAAGCCCTACGAGCAGTACTTC. Translating it yields CASSLQKPYEQYF.